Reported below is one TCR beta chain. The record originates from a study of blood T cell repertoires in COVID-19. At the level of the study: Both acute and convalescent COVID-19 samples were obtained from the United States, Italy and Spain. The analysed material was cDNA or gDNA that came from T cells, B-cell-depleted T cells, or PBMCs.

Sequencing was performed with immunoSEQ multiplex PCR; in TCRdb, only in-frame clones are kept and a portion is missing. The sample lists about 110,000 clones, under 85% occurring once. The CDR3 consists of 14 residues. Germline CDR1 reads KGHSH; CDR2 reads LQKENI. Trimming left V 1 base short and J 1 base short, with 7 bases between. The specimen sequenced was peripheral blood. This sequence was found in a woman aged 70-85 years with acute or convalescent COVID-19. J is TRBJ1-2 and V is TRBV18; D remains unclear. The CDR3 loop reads CASSPLGNNYGYTF. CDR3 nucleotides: TGTGCCAGCTCACCACTCGGGAATAACTATGGCTACACCTTC.